The T cell receptor beta chain under discussion was sequenced for a study of cytomegalovirus exposure and HLA in healthy donors. About this clone: The antigen is not known.

Deletions cut 7 bases from V and 1 base from J, with 18 bases between. Germline V gives CDR1 SQVTM, CDR2 ANQGSEA. The CDR3 totals 15 residues. Study observations and caveats: It is likely that the observed cluster of highly shared sequence variants was a sequencing artifact.

The PCR made use of 60 Vbeta and 13 Jbeta primers. The repertoire was sequenced with immunoSEQ multiplex PCR; TCRdb's copy has only in-frame clones and lacks some. The data show about 110,000 clones, over 65% seen once. The sequence came from a woman younger than 30 in good health and CMV-seronegative. This rearrangement joins TRBV29-1 to TRBJ2-3; tentative D call: TRBD1 (5 bases). The source material was PBMCs. The CDR3 is CSAVLGAGGTDTQYF. Written as DNA, the CDR3 is TGCAGCGCCGTCCTTGGGGCAGGTGGCACAGATACGCAGTATTTT.